This is a list of T cell receptor beta chains from one sample in a study of multiple sclerosis patients with progressive multifocal leukoencephalopathy. The data were produced by immunoSEQ multiplex PCR, yet TCRdb's version contains in-frame clones alone and is incomplete. Of 30,000 or so clones in the sample, approximately 85% were seen once. This specimen was PBMCs, taken from a patient treated with natalizumab. The receptors stem from a woman in her twenties or thirties with progressive multifocal leukoencephalopathy. Both conserved end residues are part of each CDR3. A D gene is named only where the DNA matches it firmly. Rows may omit the clone size; those that give it use once, few, many or a size class.

cdr3_aa	cdr3_nt	d_call	j_call	clone_size	v_call	cdr3_length
CASSIDHDSGRSYNEQFF	TGTGCCAGTAGTATAGATCACGATAGCGGGAGGTCCTACAATGAGCAGTTCTTC	TRBD2	TRBJ2-1	-	TRBV19	18
CASSSGQGRQQYF	TGTGCCAGCAGCTCCGGACAGGGCCGTCAGCAGTACTTC	TRBD1	TRBJ2-7	-	TRBV11-2	13
CASIPRGAYEQYF	TGTGCCAGCATCCCGCGGGGCGCCTACGAGCAGTACTTC	-	TRBJ2-7	-	TRBV2	13
CASSQGTNSNSPLHF	TGTGCCAGCAGTCAGGGGACCAACTCTAATTCACCCCTCCACTTT	-	TRBJ1-6	-	TRBV27	15
CAWSPLGRADTQYF	TGTGCCTGGAGCCCCCTCGGGCGGGCAGATACGCAGTATTTT	-	TRBJ2-3	-	TRBV30	14
CASSLVGHGEQFF	TGTGCCAGCAGCTTGGTAGGGCATGGTGAGCAGTTCTTC	-	TRBJ2-1	-	TRBV5-6	13
CASSGLAGGDYEQFF	TGTGCCAGCAGCGGACTAGCGGGAGGTGACTATGAGCAGTTCTTC	TRBD2	TRBJ2-1	-	TRBV9	15
CASSFFGAEAFF	TGTGCCAGCAGCTTTTTTGGGGCTGAAGCTTTCTTT	-	TRBJ1-1	-	TRBV5-6	12
CAISELGDTQYF	TGTGCCATCAGTGAATTGGGGGATACGCAGTATTTT	-	TRBJ2-3	-	TRBV10-3	12
CASSVDEGYGYTF	TGTGCCAGCAGCGTAGATGAGGGGTATGGCTACACCTTC	-	TRBJ1-2	-	TRBV9	13
CASSPMIGERYGYTF	TGTGCCAGCTCACCAATGATCGGGGAGAGGTATGGCTACACCTTC	-	TRBJ1-2	once	TRBV18	15
CASSITSGGSEQFF	TGTGCCAGCTCAATCACTAGCGGGGGTAGTGAGCAGTTCTTC	TRBD2	TRBJ2-1	-	TRBV18	14
CARGFSGANVLTF	TGTGCCAGGGGGTTTTCTGGGGCCAACGTCCTGACTTTC	-	TRBJ2-6	once	TRBV2	13
CASGGQGNSPLHF	TGTGCCAGCGGGGGACAGGGGAATTCACCCCTCCACTTT	TRBD1	TRBJ1-6	-	TRBV2	13